What follows is one T cell receptor beta chain and its context. Its matching antigen is unknown. The CDR3 loop spans 17 amino acids. Unmatched junction bases numbered 5, after V lost 0 bases and J lost 0 bases. Germline CDR1 and CDR2: MNHEY and SMNVEV (reference sequence). The source of the sample is a study of cytomegalovirus exposure and HLA in healthy donors. Study in general: From donors who were HLA-typed, an early data release held about 85 million unique TCRs. Study outcomes and limitations: A later analysis showed HLA-associated TCR beta chains outstripping equally common others in clonal expansion.

The PCR used 60 Vbeta and 13 Jbeta primers. The table came from immunoSEQ multiplex PCR; TCRdb's copy has only in-frame clones and leaves some out. Of about 180,000 clones in the sample, around 77% are singletons; the top ten hold around 2.4%. This rearrangement joins TRBV27 to TRBJ1-1; 9 nucleotides match TRBD1. The source of this sequence is a man in his 60s in good health and CMV-seronegative. Sequenced: PBMCs. Here the CDR3 DNA reads TGTGCCAGCAGTTTATCCGGGACAGGGTACATGAACACTGAAGCTTTCTTT. Protein product: CASSLSGTGYMNTEAFF.